The 9 T cell receptor beta chains presented below share a single source sample, sequenced in a study of cytomegalovirus exposure and HLA in healthy donors. Primers included in the PCR were 60 Vbeta and 13 Jbeta primers. Using immunoSEQ multiplex PCR, the repertoire was profiled, and TCRdb retains in-frame clones only, with some absent. The sample holds some 77,000 clones; roughly 80% are singletons and the top ten take roughly 22%. The sequenced material came from PBMCs. Source of these receptors: a woman between 40 and 55 years old in good health and CMV-seropositive.

The chain joins TRBV5-8 to TRBJ1-5; TRBD1 aligns across 9 bases. CDR1 SGHTS and CDR2 YDEGEE come from the germline V gene. This CDR3 contains 15 residues. V shed 0 bases, J shed 4 bases, and the junction held 2 bases outside the gene matches. The CDR3 sequence is CASSLEDRGNQPQHF. The CDR3 bases are TGTGCCAGCAGCTTGGAAGACAGGGGGAATCAGCCCCAGCATTTT.

Regarding this clone: This sample includes further DNA sequences coding for the same CDR3. This chain uses TRBV5-6 with TRBJ2-5, with TRBD1 as a possible D gene (5 bases). Looked up from germline, CDR1 is SGHDT and CDR2 is YYEEEE. The CDR3 is 16 residues long. V was shortened by 4 bases and J by 4 bases, with 20 bases between the two germline ends. This CDR3 is CASSLGQGSRIETQYF. DNA for the CDR3: TGTGCCAGCAGCCTCGGACAAGGTAGTCGGATAGAGACCCAGTACTTC.

V usage is TRBV5-1 and J usage is TRBJ2-2; D perhaps matches TRBD2 (7 bases). Per germline, CDR1 SGHRS and CDR2 YFSETQ. Trimming cost V 0 bases and J 3 bases, with 9 bases left between them. The CDR3 runs 15 residues. Here the CDR3 DNA reads TGCGCCAGCAGCTTGGAGGGGGGGGACACCGGGGAGCTGTTTTTT. This encodes CASSLEGGDTGELFF.

The rearrangement joins TRBV10-3 to TRBJ1-2; D possibly corresponds to TRBD1 (5 bases). Germline CDR1 and CDR2: ENHRY and SYGVKD. Trimming took off 8 bases at V and 2 bases at J, with 15 bases between the two ends. There are 14 residues in the CDR3. The CDR3 DNA is TGTGCCATCCAACCGGCGGGGCGAAACTATGGCTACACCTTC. Its protein is CAIQPAGRNYGYTF.

CDR3 amino acids: CAISERTVGTEAFF. The CDR3, as DNA: TGTGCCATCAGTGAGCGGACAGTCGGCACTGAAGCTTTCTTT. This chain links TRBV10-3 with TRBJ1-1, with D possibly being TRBD1 (6 bases). The CDR3 contains 14 residues. The V end lost 2 bases, the J end lost 4 bases, and 11 bases lay between the germline ends. Germline V gene data show CDR1 as ENHRY and CDR2 as SYGVKD.

The count of this clone is one. The rearrangement uses TRBV2 and TRBJ2-5; TRBD1 might be the D (6 bases). The CDR3 contains 14 residues. V dropped 4 bases and J dropped 5 bases, with 14 bases sitting between them. From germline, CDR1 is SNHLY and CDR2 FYNNEI. CDR3 bases: TGTGCCAGCAGTGCGGCTAGCAGGGGTGAGACCCAGTACTTC. This translates into CASSAASRGETQYF.

The chain employs TRBV7-2 and TRBJ1-1, with D hard to call. This CDR3 comprises 13 residues. Germline-derived CDR1 and CDR2 are SGHTA and FQGNSA. V was cut by 6 bases and J by 0 bases, with 8 bases left in between. In DNA form, the CDR3 reads TGTGCCAGCAGTTCGTTTGTGAACACTGAAGCTTTCTTT. This gives the protein CASSSFVNTEAFF.

The chain links TRBV30 to TRBJ2-7; 10 nucleotides align to TRBD1. This CDR3 is built from 14 residues. The V gene's germline CDR1 is GTSNPN and CDR2 SVGIG (reference sequence). Trimming cost V 3 bases and J 6 bases; bases outside gene matches: 8. This CDR3 is CAWSKPGQGSEQYF. In DNA form, the CDR3 reads TGTGCCTGGAGCAAACCGGGACAGGGGTCCGAGCAGTACTTC. The full variable domain, in which reference TRBV30 and TRBJ2-7 provide the parts outside the CDR3, is SQTIHQWPATLVQPVGSPLSLECTVEGTSNPNLYWYRQAAGRGLQLLFYSVGIGQISSEVPQNLSASRPQDRQFILSSKKLLLSDSGFYLCAWSKPGQGSEQYFGPGTRLTVT.

This sequence joins TRBV6-1 and TRBJ2-1; 7 bases are a match to TRBD1. This CDR3 has 14 amino acids. Trimming at V came to 6 bases and at J to 6 bases, leaving 8 bases not matched to a gene. CDR1 MNHNS and CDR2 SASEGT come from the germline V gene. CDR3 DNA sequence: TGTGCCAGCAGCCAGGGGGTACGTAGCAATGAGCAGTTCTTC. Amino acid sequence: CASSQGVRSNEQFF.